The clone carrying this T cell receptor (beta chain) was recorded a few times. Antigen: not known. This record belongs to a study of regulatory T cells in long-lasting Graves disease. Study observations and caveats: Persistent Graves' patients had lower TCR diversity than newly diagnosed ones. The study found TRBV28, TRBJ1-2 and TRBJ2-5 favored in persistent disease.

Germline trimming cut 5 bases from V and 9 bases from J; bases unmatched to any gene: 14. The germline V gene encodes CDR1 MDHEN and CDR2 SYDVKM. This CDR3 is built from 15 residues. This sample's time point: persistent/refractory GD, antithyroid drugs over 5 years with positive TRAb. PBMC-derived RNA was used for the TCR library. Guidelines of the American Thyroid Association were used to diagnose Graves' disease. HTBI primers from iRepertoire and Arm-PCR of CDR3 regions yielded the TCR beta libraries. TCRdb re-called the multiplex PCR reads with MiXCR, one entry per CDR3 protein. The profile shows under 450,000 distinct CDR3 sequences, 23% of them singletons.

The chain employs TRBV28 and TRBJ2-7, with 9 bases identical to TRBD1. The TCR comes from a female donor with Graves disease. The sample here was peripheral blood mononuclear cells (PBMCs), taken when the disease was refractory, from a patient treated with antithyroid drugs. The CDR3 bases are TGTGCCAGCAGTGAGACAGGGGGACCCTCCAGACCGCAGTACTTC. Translation: CASSETGGPSRPQYF. The whole variable domain, remainder taken from reference TRBV28 and TRBJ2-7, is DVKVTQSSRYLVKRTGEKVFLECVQDMDHENMFWYRQDPGLGLRLIYFSYDVKMKEKGDIPEGYSVSREKKERFSLILESASTNQTSMYLCASSETGGPSRPQYFGPGTRLTVT.